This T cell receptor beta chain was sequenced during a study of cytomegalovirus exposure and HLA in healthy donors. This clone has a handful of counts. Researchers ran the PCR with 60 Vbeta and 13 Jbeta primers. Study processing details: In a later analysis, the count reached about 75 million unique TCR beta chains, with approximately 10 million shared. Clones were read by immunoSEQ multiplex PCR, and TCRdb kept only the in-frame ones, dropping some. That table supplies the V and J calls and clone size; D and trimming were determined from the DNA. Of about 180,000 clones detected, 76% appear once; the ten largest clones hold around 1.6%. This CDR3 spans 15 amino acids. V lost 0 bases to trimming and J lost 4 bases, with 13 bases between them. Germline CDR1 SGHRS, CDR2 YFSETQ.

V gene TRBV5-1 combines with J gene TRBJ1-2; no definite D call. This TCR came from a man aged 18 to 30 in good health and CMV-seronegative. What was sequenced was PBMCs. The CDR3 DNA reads TGCGCCAGCAGCTTGGTGCAGAATCCTCCCTATGGCTACACCTTC. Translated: CASSLVQNPPYGYTF.